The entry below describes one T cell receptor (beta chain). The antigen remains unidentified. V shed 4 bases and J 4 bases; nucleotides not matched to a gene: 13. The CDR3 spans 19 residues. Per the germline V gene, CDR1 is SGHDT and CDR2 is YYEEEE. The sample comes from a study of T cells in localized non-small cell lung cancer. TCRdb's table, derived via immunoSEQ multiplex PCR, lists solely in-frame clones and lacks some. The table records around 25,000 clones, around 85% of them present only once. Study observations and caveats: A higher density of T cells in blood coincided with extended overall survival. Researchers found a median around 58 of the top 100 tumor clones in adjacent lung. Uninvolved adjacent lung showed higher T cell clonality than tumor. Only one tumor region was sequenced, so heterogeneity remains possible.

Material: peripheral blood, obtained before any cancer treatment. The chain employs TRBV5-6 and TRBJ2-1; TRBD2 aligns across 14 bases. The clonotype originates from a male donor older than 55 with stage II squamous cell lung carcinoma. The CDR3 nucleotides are TGTGCCAGCAGCCCAGGACTAGCGGGGGGCCTGGGGGTTTACAATGAGCAGTTCTTC. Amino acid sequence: CASSPGLAGGLGVYNEQFF.